This T cell receptor beta chain was captured in a study of OX40 agonist ivuxolimab in advanced cancers. Libraries were prepared by immunoSEQ multiplex PCR; TCRdb keeps only in-frame clonotypes and omits some of them. This repertoire shows 20,000 or so clones, over 75% found once; its top ten account for 25% to 30%. Trimming cost V 7 bases and J 2 bases, with 15 bases left between them. CDR1 and CDR2 from the germline V gene are MNHNS and SASEGT. This CDR3 spans 14 amino acids. The TCR comes from an adult with an advanced solid tumor such as melanoma, head and neck, liver or kidney cancer. The specimen comprised CD4+ or CD8+ T cells sorted from blood, sampled in a trial of the OX40 agonist ivuxolimab. The rearrangement uses TRBV6-1 and TRBJ2-7; D is perhaps TRBD1 (6 bases). CDR3 region: CASTSQGFTYEQYF. CDR3 DNA sequence: TGTGCCAGCACCTCACAGGGATTCACCTACGAGCAGTACTTC.